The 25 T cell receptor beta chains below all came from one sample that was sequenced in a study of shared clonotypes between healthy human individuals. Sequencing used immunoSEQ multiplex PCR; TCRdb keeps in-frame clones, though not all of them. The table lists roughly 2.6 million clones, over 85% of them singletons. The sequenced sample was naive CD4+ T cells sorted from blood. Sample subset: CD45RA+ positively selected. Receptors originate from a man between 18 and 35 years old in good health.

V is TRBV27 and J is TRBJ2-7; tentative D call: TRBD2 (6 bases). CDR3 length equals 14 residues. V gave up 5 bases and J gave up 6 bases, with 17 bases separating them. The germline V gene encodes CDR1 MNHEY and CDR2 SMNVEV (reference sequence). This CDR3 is CASSNRGLLREQYF. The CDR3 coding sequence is TGTGCCAGCAGTAACCGGGGACTTTTACGCGAGCAGTACTTC.

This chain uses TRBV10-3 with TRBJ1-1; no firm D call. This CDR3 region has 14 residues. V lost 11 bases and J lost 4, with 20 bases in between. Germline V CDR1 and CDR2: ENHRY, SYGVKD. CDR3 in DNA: TGTGCCGCCAGACCGGGCCCCCTGGGCACTGAAGCTTTCTTT. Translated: CAARPGPLGTEAFF.

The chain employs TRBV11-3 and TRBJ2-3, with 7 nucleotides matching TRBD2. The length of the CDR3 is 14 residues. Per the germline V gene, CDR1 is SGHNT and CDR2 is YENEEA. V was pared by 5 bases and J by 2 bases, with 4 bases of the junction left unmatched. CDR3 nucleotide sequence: TGTGCCAGCAGCAGCGGGAAGGTCACAGATACGCAGTATTTT. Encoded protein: CASSSGKVTDTQYF.

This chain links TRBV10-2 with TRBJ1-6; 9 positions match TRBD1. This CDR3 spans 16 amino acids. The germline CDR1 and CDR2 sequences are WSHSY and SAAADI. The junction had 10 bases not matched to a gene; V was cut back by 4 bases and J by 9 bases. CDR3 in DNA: TGCGCCAGCAGTGTTCCCCAACAGGGGGCCGGTTCACCCCTCCACTTT. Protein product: CASSVPQQGAGSPLHF.

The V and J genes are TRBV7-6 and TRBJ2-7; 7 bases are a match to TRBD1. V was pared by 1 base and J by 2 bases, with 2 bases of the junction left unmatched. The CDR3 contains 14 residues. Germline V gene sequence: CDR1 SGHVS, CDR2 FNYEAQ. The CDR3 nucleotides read TGTGCCAGCAGCTTAGTACAGGGGACCTACGAGCAGTACTTC. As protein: CASSLVQGTYEQYF.

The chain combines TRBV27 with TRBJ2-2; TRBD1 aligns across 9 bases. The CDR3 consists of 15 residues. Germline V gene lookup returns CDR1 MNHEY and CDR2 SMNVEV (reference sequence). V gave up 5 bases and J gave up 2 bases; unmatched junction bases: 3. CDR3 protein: CASSQGQGNTGELFF. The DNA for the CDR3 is TGTGCCAGCAGTCAGGGACAGGGTAACACCGGGGAGCTGTTTTTT.

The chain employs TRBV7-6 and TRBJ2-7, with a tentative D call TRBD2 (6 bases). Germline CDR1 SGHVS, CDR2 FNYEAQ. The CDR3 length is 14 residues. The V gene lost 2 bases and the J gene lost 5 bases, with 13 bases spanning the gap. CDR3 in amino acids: CASSLRDSRDEQYF. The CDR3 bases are TGTGCCAGCAGCTTAAGGGACTCCCGGGACGAGCAGTACTTC.

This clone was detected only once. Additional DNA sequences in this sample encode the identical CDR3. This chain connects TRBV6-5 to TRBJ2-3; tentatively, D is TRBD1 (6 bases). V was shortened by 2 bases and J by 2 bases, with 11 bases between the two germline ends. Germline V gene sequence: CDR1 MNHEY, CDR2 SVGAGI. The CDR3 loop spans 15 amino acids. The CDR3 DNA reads TGTGCCAGCAGTTACGGGGGCGTTAACACAGATACGCAGTATTTT. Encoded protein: CASSYGGVNTDTQYF.

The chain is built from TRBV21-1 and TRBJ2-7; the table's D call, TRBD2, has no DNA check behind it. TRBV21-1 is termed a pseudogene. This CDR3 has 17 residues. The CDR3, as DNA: TGTGCCAGCACCCAACGAAATTTAAGGGGGGGCTCCTACGAGCAGTACTTC. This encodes CASTQRNLRGGSYEQYF.

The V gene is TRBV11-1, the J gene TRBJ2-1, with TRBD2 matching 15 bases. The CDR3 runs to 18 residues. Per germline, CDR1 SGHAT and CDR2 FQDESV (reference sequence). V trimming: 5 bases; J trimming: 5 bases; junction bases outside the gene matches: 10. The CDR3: CASSLGLAGGPVNNEQFF. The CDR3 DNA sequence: TGTGCCAGCAGCCTCGGACTAGCGGGGGGGCCAGTGAACAATGAGCAGTTCTTC.

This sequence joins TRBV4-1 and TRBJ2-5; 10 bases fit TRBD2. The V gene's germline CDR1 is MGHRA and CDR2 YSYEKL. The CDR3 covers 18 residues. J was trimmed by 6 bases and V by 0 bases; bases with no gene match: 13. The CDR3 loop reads CASSQDRLAGAAGKTQYF. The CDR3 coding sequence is TGCGCCAGCAGCCAAGATAGGCTAGCGGGGGCCGCAGGGAAGACCCAGTACTTC.

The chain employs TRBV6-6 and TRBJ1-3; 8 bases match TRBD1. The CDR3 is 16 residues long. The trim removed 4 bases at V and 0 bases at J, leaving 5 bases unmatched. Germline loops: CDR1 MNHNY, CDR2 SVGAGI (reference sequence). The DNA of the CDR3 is TGTGCCAGCAGTTCAGGACAGGGCTCCTCTGGAAACACCATATATTTT. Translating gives CASSSGQGSSGNTIYF.

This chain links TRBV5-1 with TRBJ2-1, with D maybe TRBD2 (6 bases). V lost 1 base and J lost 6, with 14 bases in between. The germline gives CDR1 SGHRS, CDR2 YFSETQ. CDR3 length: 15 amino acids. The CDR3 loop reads CASSLNVGSLNEQFF. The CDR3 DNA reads TGCGCCAGCAGCTTGAATGTCGGGAGCCTCAATGAGCAGTTCTTC.

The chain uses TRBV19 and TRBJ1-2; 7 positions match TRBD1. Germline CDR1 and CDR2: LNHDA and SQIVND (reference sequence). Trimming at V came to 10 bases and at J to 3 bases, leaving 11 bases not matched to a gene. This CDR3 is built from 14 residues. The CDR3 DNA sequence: TGTGCCACCAAAAACAGGGGTTTGGACTATGGCTACACCTTC. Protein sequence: CATKNRGLDYGYTF.

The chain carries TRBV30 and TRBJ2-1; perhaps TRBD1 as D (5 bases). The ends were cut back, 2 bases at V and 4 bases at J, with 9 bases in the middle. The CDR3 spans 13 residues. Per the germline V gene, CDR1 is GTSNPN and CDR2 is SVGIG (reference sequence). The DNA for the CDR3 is TGTGCCTGGAGTCGACAGCCTTACAATGAGCAGTTCTTC. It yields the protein CAWSRQPYNEQFF.

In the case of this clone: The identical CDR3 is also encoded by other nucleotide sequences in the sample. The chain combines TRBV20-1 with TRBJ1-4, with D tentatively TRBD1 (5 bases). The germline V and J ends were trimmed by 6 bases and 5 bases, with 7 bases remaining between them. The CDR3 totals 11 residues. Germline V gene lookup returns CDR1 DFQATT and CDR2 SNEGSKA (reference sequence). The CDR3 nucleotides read TGCAGTGCCAGGGAGAATGAAAAACTGTTTTTT. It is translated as CSARENEKLFF.

The CDR3 sequence: CASSYSPDVSELFF. CDR3 sequence (DNA): TGCGCCAGCAGCTATAGCCCGGATGTTTCGGAGCTGTTTTTT. The V call is TRBV4-3, the J call TRBJ2-2; D remains unclear. Between the trimmed V and J ends, which lost 5 bases and 10 bases, there was a span of 17 bases. Germline values: CDR1 LGHNA, CDR2 YSLEER. CDR3 length: 14 amino acids.

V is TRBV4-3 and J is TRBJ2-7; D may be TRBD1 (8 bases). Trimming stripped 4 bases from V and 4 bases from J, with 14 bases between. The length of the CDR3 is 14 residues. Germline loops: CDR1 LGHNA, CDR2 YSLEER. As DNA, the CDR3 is TGCGCCAGCAGCCGAGGACAGGGAGGGTACGAGCAGTACTTC. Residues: CASSRGQGGYEQYF.

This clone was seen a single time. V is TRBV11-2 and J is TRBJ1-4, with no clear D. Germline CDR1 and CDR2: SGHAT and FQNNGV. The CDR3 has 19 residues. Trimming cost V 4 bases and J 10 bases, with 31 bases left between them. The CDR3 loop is CASSSYENRGMSRIGKLFF. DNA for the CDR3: TGTGCCAGCAGCTCATATGAGAACCGGGGAATGTCCCGTATCGGAAAACTGTTTTTT.

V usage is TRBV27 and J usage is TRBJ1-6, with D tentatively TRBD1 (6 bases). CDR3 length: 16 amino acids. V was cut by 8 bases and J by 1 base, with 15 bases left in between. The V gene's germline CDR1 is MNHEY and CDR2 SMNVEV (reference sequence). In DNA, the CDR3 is TGTGCCAGCGGGAGGTTAGGGGGATCCTATAATTCACCCCTCCACTTT. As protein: CASGRLGGSYNSPLHF.

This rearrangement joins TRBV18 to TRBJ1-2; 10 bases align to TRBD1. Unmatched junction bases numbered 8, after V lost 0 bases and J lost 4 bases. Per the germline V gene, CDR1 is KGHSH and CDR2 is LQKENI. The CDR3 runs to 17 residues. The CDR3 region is CASSPPVTGGDGYGYTF. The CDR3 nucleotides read TGTGCCAGCTCACCACCCGTGACAGGGGGCGATGGCTATGGCTACACCTTC.

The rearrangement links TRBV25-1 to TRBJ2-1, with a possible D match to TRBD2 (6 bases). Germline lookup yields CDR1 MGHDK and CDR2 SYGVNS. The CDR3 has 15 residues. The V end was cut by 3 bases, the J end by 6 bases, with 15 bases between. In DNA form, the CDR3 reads TGTGCCAGCAGTGAGTCTAGCGCCAGATCCAATGAGCAGTTCTTC. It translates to CASSESSARSNEQFF.

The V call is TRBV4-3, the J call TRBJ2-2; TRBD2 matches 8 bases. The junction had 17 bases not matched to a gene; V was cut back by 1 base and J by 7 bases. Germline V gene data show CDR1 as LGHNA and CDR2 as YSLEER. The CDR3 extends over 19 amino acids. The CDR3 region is CASSQGFGTEREYDGELFF. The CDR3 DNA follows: TGCGCCAGCAGCCAAGGGTTCGGGACGGAGCGGGAGTATGACGGGGAGCTGTTTTTT.

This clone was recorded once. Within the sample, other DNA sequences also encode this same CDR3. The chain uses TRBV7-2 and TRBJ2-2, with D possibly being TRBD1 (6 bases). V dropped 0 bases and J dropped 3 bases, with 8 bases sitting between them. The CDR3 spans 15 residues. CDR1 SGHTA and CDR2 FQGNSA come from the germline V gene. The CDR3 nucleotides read TGTGCCAGCAGCTTAGCGAGGGGGTACACCGGGGAGCTGTTTTTT. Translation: CASSLARGYTGELFF.

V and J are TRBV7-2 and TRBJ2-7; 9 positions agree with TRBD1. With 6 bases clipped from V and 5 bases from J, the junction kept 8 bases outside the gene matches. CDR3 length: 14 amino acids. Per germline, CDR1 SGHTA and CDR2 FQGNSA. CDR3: CASSLRTGADEQYF. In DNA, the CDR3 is TGTGCCAGCAGTCTCCGGACAGGGGCCGACGAGCAGTACTTC.